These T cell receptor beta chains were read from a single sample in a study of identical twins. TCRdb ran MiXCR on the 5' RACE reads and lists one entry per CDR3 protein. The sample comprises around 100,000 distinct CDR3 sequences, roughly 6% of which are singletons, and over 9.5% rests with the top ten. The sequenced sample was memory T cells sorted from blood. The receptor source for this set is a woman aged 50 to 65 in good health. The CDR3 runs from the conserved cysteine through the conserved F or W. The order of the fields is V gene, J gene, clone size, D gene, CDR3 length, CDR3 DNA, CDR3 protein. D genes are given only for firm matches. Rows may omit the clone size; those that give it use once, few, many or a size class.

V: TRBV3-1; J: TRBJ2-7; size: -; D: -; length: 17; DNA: TGTGCCAGCAGCCAAGAGCGGGGCCGATTTAGCTCCTACGAGCAGTACTTC; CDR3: CASSQERGRFSSYEQYF
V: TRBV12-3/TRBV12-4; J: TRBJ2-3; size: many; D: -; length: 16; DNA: TGTGCCAGCAGTTTCAGCGGCCGTGAGAGGACAGATACGCAGTATTTT; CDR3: CASSFSGRERTDTQYF
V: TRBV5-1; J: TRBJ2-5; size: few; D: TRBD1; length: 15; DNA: TGCGCCAGCAGGAGATCCGGGACAGTGGAAACGACCCAGTACTTC; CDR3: CASRRSGTVETTQYF
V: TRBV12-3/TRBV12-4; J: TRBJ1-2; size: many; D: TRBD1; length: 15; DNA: TGTGCCAGCAGTCCCGGACAGGGTGATGGTCTTGGCTACACCTTC; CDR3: CASSPGQGDGLGYTF
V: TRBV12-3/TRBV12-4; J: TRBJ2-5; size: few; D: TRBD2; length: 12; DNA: TGTGCCAGCAGCCTAGCGGGAGGGACCCAGTACTTC; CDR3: CASSLAGGTQYF
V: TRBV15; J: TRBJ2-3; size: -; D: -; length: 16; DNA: TGTGCCACCAGCAGAGATAGTCTTCAATTGGCAGATACGCAGTATTTT; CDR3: CATSRDSLQLADTQYF
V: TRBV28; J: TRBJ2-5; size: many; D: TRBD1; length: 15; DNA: TGTGCCAGCAGTTCCACGGACAGGGCCCCCAGGGCCCAGTACTTC; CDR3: CASSSTDRAPRAQYF
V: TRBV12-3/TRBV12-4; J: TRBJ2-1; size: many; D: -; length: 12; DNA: TGTGCCAGCAGCCCGATGGACTCGGAGCAGTTCTTC; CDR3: CASSPMDSEQFF
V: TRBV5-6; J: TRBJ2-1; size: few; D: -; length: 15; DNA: TGTGCCAGCAGCCCGGCGGGGAGCTCCTACAATGAGCAGTTCTTC; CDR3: CASSPAGSSYNEQFF
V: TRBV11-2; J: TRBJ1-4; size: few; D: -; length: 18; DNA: TGTGCCAGCAGCTTAGGTCTCAGTCCGGCGCCACCCCTAGAAAAACTGTTTTTT; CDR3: CASSLGLSPAPPLEKLFF
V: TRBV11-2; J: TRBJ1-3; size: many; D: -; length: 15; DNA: TGTGCCAGCAGCTTGTCGGACGGAGGGGGAAACACCATATATTTT; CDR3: CASSLSDGGGNTIYF
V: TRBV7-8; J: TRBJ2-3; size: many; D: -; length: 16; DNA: TGTGCCAGCAGCTTAGCGCAGGGGTTTTGGCCAGATACGCAGTATTTT; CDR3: CASSLAQGFWPDTQYF
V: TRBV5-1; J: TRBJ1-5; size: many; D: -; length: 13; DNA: TGCGCCAGCAGCTTGGGGGTGGGTCAGCCCCAGCATTTT; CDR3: CASSLGVGQPQHF
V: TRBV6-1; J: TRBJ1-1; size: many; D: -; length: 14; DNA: TGTGCCAGCAGATTCACGACGGGGAACACTGAAGCTTTCTTT; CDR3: CASRFTTGNTEAFF
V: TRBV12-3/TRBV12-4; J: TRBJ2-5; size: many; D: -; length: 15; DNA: TGTGCCAGCAGTCCCCAGGGGGGAAGGAAAGAGACCCAGTACTTC; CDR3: CASSPQGGRKETQYF
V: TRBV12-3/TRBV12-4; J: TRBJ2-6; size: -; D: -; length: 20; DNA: TGTGCCAGCAGTTTTAAGCCCCGCCAAGGGAGATTCGCTGGGGCCAACGTCCTGACTTTC; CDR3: CASSFKPRQGRFAGANVLTF
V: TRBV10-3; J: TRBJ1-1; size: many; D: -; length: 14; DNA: TGTGCCATCAGTGACCTTGACAAGAACACTGAAGCTTTCTTT; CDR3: CAISDLDKNTEAFF
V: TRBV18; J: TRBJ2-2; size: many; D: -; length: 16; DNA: TGTGCCAGCTCAAACGGTACGAGTTGGAACACCGGGGAGCTGTTTTTT; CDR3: CASSNGTSWNTGELFF
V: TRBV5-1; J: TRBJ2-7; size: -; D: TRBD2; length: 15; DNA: TGCGCCAGCAGCTTGGCGTCGGGGGGTCGTTACGAGCAGTACTTC; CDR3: CASSLASGGRYEQYF
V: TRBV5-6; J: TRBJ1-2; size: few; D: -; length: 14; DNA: TGTGCCAGCAGCTTGGTCGTCCCTGGGGCATCGTACACCTTC; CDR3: CASSLVVPGASYTF
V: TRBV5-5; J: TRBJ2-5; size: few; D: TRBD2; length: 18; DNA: TGTGCCAGCAGCTCCCGACTAGCGGGATCCCTTTACCAAGAGACCCAGTACTTC; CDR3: CASSSRLAGSLYQETQYF
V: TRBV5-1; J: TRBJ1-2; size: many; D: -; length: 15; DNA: TGCGCCAGCAGCTTGGCCGGGGCCAAAAACTATGGCTACACCTTC; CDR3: CASSLAGAKNYGYTF
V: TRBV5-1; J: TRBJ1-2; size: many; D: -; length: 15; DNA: TGCGCCAGCAGCCTCACCGGGACGGACTCCTATGGCTACACCTTC; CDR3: CASSLTGTDSYGYTF
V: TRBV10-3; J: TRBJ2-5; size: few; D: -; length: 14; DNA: TGTGCCATCAGCCAGAAGGGAGGATCGGAGACCCAGTACTTC; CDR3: CAISQKGGSETQYF
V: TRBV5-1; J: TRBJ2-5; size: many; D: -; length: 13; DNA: TGCGCCAGCAGCTTGTTATATCCAGAGACCCAGTACTTC; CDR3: CASSLLYPETQYF
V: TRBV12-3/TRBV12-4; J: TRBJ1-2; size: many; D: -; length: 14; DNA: TGTGCCAGCAGTTTGGCGCAGGGAGTGGGCGGCTACACCTTC; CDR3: CASSLAQGVGGYTF
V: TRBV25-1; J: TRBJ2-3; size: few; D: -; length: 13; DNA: TGTGCCAGCAGTGACGGGTGGCGAGATACGCAGTATTTT; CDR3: CASSDGWRDTQYF
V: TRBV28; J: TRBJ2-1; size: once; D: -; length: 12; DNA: TGTGCCAGCAGTTCTACAATGGCTGAGCAGTTCTTC; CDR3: CASSSTMAEQFF
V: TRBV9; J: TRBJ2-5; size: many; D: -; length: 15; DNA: TGTGCCAGCAGCGTGTATCCCCACAGCCAAGAGACCCAGTACTTC; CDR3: CASSVYPHSQETQYF
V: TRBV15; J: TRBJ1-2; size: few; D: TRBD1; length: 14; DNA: TGTGCCACCAGTGGGGACAGGGGGAACTATGGCTACACCTTC; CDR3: CATSGDRGNYGYTF
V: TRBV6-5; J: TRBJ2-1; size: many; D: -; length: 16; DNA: TGTGCCAGCAGTCGCACCGGTGGACGGCACTACAATGAGCAGTTCTTC; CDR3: CASSRTGGRHYNEQFF
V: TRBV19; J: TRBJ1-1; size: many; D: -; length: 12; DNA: TGTGCCAGCGCCGACAGGTTTCACGAAGCTTTCTTT; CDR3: CASADRFHEAFF
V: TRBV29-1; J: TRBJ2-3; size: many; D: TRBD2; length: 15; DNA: TGCAGCGTTTACCTCGTGGGAGGGAGCACAGATACGCAGTATTTT; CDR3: CSVYLVGGSTDTQYF
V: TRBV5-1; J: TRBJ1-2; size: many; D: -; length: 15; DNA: TGCGCCAGCAGCTTGGACGAGGGGCGTCGGTATGGCTACACCTTC; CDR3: CASSLDEGRRYGYTF
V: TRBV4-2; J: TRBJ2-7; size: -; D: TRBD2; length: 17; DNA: TGTGCCAGCAGCCAAGGGCTTGGACTAGCGGAAAGATACGAGCAGTACTTC; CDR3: CASSQGLGLAERYEQYF
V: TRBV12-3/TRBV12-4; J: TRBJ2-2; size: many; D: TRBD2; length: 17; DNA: TGTGCCAGCAGTTTGACTAGCGGGCTCGGTGACACCGGGGAGCTGTTTTTT; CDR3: CASSLTSGLGDTGELFF
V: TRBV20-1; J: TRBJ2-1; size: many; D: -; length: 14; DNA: TGCAGTGCTACTGAGCAGGGCCCTTACAATGAGCAGTTCTTC; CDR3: CSATEQGPYNEQFF
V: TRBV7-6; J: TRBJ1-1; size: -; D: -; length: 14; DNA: TGTGCCAGCAGCTCCGAAGGGTTGGACACTGAAGCTTTCTTT; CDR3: CASSSEGLDTEAFF